One and the same sample provided the 30 T cell receptor beta chains below, sequenced in a study of blood T cell repertoires in COVID-19. Measured with immunoSEQ multiplex PCR; TCRdb has only the in-frame clones, and not every one. The table shows about 480,000 clones, with roughly 90% occurring only once. The sequenced sample was PBMCs or T cells enriched from blood (not recorded which). These receptors were collected from a woman aged 40 to 50 who had recovered from COVID-19.

This clone was observed once. V usage is TRBV6-5 and J usage is TRBJ2-1; 8 positions agree with TRBD2. CDR3 length: 16 residues. With V trimmed by 1 base and J by 4 bases, 6 bases remained unmatched. Germline V gene sequence: CDR1 MNHEY, CDR2 SVGAGI. CDR3 residues: CASSYLSGSGYNEQFF. The CDR3 nucleotides are TGTGCCAGCAGTTACTTGAGCGGGAGTGGTTACAATGAGCAGTTCTTC.

This clone was seen a handful of times. The V call is TRBV13, the J call TRBJ2-3; D is uncertain. This CDR3 contains 11 residues. Trimming took off 6 bases at V and 8 bases at J, with 9 bases between the two ends. In germline, CDR1 is PRHDT, CDR2 FYEKMQ (reference sequence). The CDR3, as DNA: TGTGCCAGCAGTCGAGCTGGTACGCAGTATTTT. It encodes CASSRAGTQYF.

The rearrangement joins TRBV19 to TRBJ1-2; 8 bases line up with TRBD1. J gave up 3 bases and V 9 bases, and 6 bases lay outside the gene matches. CDR3 length equals 13 residues. From germline, CDR1 is LNHDA and CDR2 SQIVND (reference sequence). The CDR3: CASWTGMDYGYTF. The CDR3 DNA follows: TGTGCCAGCTGGACAGGGATGGACTATGGCTACACCTTC.

The rearrangement links TRBV27 to TRBJ1-1, with D possibly TRBD1 on 5 matching bases. The V end lost 5 bases, the J end lost 1 base, and 11 bases lay between the germline ends. This CDR3 has 14 amino acids. Germline CDR1 reads MNHEY; CDR2 reads SMNVEV (reference sequence). Here the CDR3 reads CASSAQGGNTEAFF. The DNA of the CDR3 is TGTGCCAGCAGTGCCCAGGGTGGGAACACTGAAGCTTTCTTT.

The table lists this clone with a few counts. The V and J genes are TRBV19 and TRBJ1-2; 8 nucleotides match TRBD1. In germline, CDR1 is LNHDA, CDR2 SQIVND (reference sequence). The CDR3 is 16 amino acids. Trimming at V came to 5 bases and at J to 5 bases, leaving 13 bases not matched to a gene. As DNA, the CDR3 is TGTGCCAGTAGTCCCCAGGGGGCGGGAGAGGCATATGGCTACACCTTC. Its translation: CASSPQGAGEAYGYTF.

This chain links TRBV2 with TRBJ2-3; 8 bases agree with TRBD1. Per the germline V gene, CDR1 is SNHLY and CDR2 is FYNNEI. The CDR3 sequence is 13 residues long. Trimming took 8 bases from V and 5 from J; bases not matched to a gene: 6. The CDR3 protein is CASCTGGGDTQYF. The CDR3 nucleotides are TGTGCCAGCTGTACAGGGGGAGGAGATACGCAGTATTTT.

The CDR3 nucleotides read TGTGCCAGCAGCTTAACCCCAGGGTATGGCTACACCTTC. Translation gives CASSLTPGYGYTF. This rearrangement joins TRBV7-2 to TRBJ1-2; TRBD1 is a possible D gene (5 bases). Germline assignment: CDR1 SGHTA and CDR2 FQGNSA. The V end was cut by 2 bases, the J end by 5 bases, with 9 bases between. The CDR3 consists of 13 residues.

This CDR3 reads CASSDLDRGLSGNTIYF. As DNA, the CDR3 is TGTGCCAGTAGTGACCTTGACAGGGGCCTCTCTGGAAACACCATATATTTT. The chain employs TRBV19 and TRBJ1-3, with 8 bases lining up with TRBD1. Unmatched junction bases numbered 9, after V lost 5 bases and J lost 0 bases. The CDR3 length is 17 residues. The germline CDR1 and CDR2 sequences are LNHDA and SQIVND (reference sequence).

The chain uses TRBV4-1 and TRBJ2-3; unclear D gene. The V gene's germline CDR1 is MGHRA and CDR2 YSYEKL. Trimming shortened V by 4 bases and J by 2 bases, and 13 bases separated the two germline ends. The CDR3 length is 15 residues. The CDR3 DNA is TGCGCCAGCAGCCCGGCCGAGCGTTACACAGATACGCAGTATTTT. Translated: CASSPAERYTDTQYF.

The chain has TRBV5-1 and TRBJ2-3; the match to TRBD2 covers 8 bases. The J segment lost 0 bases and the V segment lost 4 bases, leaving 10 bases of the junction unmatched. The germline CDR1 and CDR2 sequences are SGHRS and YFSETQ. The CDR3 has 17 residues. The CDR3 DNA reads TGCGCCAGCAGCCCGGGGGGGCAGGGGTCTAGCACAGATACGCAGTATTTT. Its translation is CASSPGGQGSSTDTQYF.

The J gene is TRBJ2-1, the V gene TRBV7-2; 7 bases agree with TRBD2. Germline CDR1 is SGHTA and CDR2 is FQGNSA. V shed 5 bases and J 4 bases; nucleotides not matched to a gene: 17. CDR3 length equals 18 residues. CDR3 DNA: TGTGCCAGCAGCATAACCACTTTAGCGGGCGATCTGTACAATGAGCAGTTCTTC. Residues: CASSITTLAGDLYNEQFF.

The chain links TRBV11-3 to TRBJ1-1; 9 nucleotides match TRBD1. With V trimmed by 1 base and J by 5 bases, 8 bases remained unmatched. The CDR3 totals 16 residues. The germline gives CDR1 SGHNT, CDR2 YENEEA. CDR3: CASSLAQGASGTEAFF. In DNA form, the CDR3 reads TGTGCCAGCAGCTTAGCACAGGGGGCCTCGGGTACTGAAGCTTTCTTT.

The chain has TRBV28 and TRBJ1-2; D uncertain. CDR1 is MDHEN and CDR2 is SYDVKM in the germline V gene. V was cut by 8 bases and J by 3 bases, with 16 bases left in between. This CDR3 is 14 amino acids long. The CDR3 sequence is CASGNQMTYYGYTF. In nucleotides, the CDR3 is TGTGCCAGCGGAAATCAAATGACATACTATGGCTACACCTTC.

This chain joins TRBV15 and TRBJ1-1, with 11 nucleotides matching TRBD1. This CDR3 has 15 amino acids. Germline CDR1 LNHNV, CDR2 YYDKDF (reference sequence). The J segment lost 1 base and the V segment lost 8 bases, leaving 6 bases of the junction unmatched. CDR3 region: CATRGTGGANTEAFF. The CDR3, as DNA: TGTGCCACCCGTGGGACAGGGGGTGCGAACACTGAAGCTTTCTTT.

This rearrangement joins TRBV2 to TRBJ2-5; tentative D call: TRBD2 (6 bases). This CDR3 comprises 15 residues. Trimming took off 5 bases at V and 5 bases at J, with 18 bases between the two ends. Per germline, CDR1 SNHLY and CDR2 FYNNEI. CDR3 in DNA: TGTGCCAGCAGTAGGGGACTCCCCGGAAGGGAGACCCAGTACTTC. This gives the protein CASSRGLPGRETQYF.

The gene calls are TRBV5-1 and TRBJ2-5; 8 nucleotides line up with TRBD1. The CDR3 consists of 14 residues. CDR1 and CDR2 from the germline V gene are SGHRS and YFSETQ. J lost 5 bases, V lost 2 bases, and 5 bases had no gene match. In DNA, the CDR3 is TGCGCCAGCAGCTTCCAGGGGGCGGGGGAGACCCAGTACTTC. It translates to CASSFQGAGETQYF.

The chain has TRBV7-8 and TRBJ2-1, with D possibly matching TRBD1 (5 bases). Trimming shortened V by 6 bases and J by 6 bases, and 21 bases separated the two germline ends. CDR3 length: 16 residues. Germline V gene lookup returns CDR1 SGHVS and CDR2 FQNEAQ. CDR3 coding DNA: TGTGCCAGCAGGGTTCGTGAACAGGCGGCGACCAATGAGCAGTTCTTC. It translates to CASRVREQAATNEQFF.

The rearrangement joins TRBV9 to TRBJ1-3, with TRBD1 identical over 9 bases. After removal of 0 bases from V and 0 bases from J, the junction contained 4 bases not matched to a gene. The CDR3 consists of 17 residues. Per the germline V gene, CDR1 is SGDLS and CDR2 is YYNGEE. Written as DNA, the CDR3 is TGTGCCAGCAGCGTAGGGGGACAGGGCCACTCTGGAAACACCATATATTTT. Protein sequence: CASSVGGQGHSGNTIYF. Using reference TRBV9 and TRBJ1-3 for the parts outside the CDR3, the full variable domain is DSGVTQTPKHLITATGQRVTLRCSPRSGDLSVYWYQQSLDQGLQFLIQYYNGEERAKGNILERFSAQQFPDLHSELNLSSLELGDSALYFCASSVGGQGHSGNTIYFGEGSWLTVV.

V usage is TRBV4-1 and J usage is TRBJ1-2; TRBD1 is a possible D gene (5 bases). The CDR3 totals 13 residues. Germline values: CDR1 MGHRA, CDR2 YSYEKL. V was trimmed by 1 base and J by 8 bases, leaving 11 bases between them. CDR3 protein: CASSQASGQGYTF. CDR3 coding DNA: TGCGCCAGCAGCCAAGCTTCAGGGCAGGGCTACACCTTC.

This clone was observed once. The rearrangement uses TRBV19 and TRBJ2-5, with 9 bases lining up with TRBD1. This CDR3 spans 15 amino acids. V gave up 7 bases and J gave up 4 bases; unmatched junction bases: 10. Per the germline V gene, CDR1 is LNHDA and CDR2 is SQIVND (reference sequence). The CDR3 nucleotides are TGTGCCAGTACTGACAGGGGGTCTTCGGCAGAGACCCAGTACTTC. It is translated as CASTDRGSSAETQYF.

In this sample, this clone turned up a few times. The V and J genes are TRBV29-1 and TRBJ1-1; 8 bases align to TRBD1. From germline, CDR1 is SQVTM and CDR2 ANQGSEA. This CDR3 has 14 amino acids. With 4 bases clipped from V and 3 bases from J, the junction kept 7 bases outside the gene matches. CDR3 amino acids: CSVVRQGADTEAFF. Here the CDR3 DNA reads TGCAGCGTTGTGCGGCAGGGGGCGGACACTGAAGCTTTCTTT. Supplemented by reference TRBV29-1 and TRBJ1-1, the full variable domain reads SAVISQKPSRDICQRGTSLTIQCQVDSQVTMMFWYRQQPGQSLTLIATANQGSEATYESGFVIDKFPISRPNLTFSTLTVSNMSPEDSSIYLCSVVRQGADTEAFFGQGTRLTVV.

V is TRBV5-1 and J is TRBJ2-3; weak D call: TRBD1 (5 bases). The CDR3 is 12 residues long. The germline V gene encodes CDR1 SGHRS and CDR2 YFSETQ. Between the trimmed V and J ends, which lost 4 bases and 10 bases, there was a span of 13 bases. The CDR3 region is CASSQDKGSQYF. In DNA, the CDR3 is TGCGCCAGCAGCCAGGACAAGGGGTCGCAGTATTTT.

CDR3 sequence reads: CASSKQNSGSNSTDTQYF. The CDR3 bases are TGTGCCAGCAGCAAGCAGAATAGCGGGAGTAATAGCACAGATACGCAGTATTTT. The chain links TRBV21-1 to TRBJ2-3; whether TRBD2, the table's D call, matches the DNA was not checked. TRBV21-1 has pseudogene status. The CDR3 totals 18 residues.

The V and J genes are TRBV12-3 or TRBV12-4 and TRBJ1-2, with 9 bases that match TRBD1. This CDR3 is 13 amino acids long. Germline trimming cut 6 bases from V and 5 bases from J; bases unmatched to any gene: 4. CDR3 DNA: TGTGCCAGCAGGGGACAGGGTGGGTATGGCTACACCTTC. As protein: CASRGQGGYGYTF.

V is TRBV7-2 and J is TRBJ2-1; perhaps TRBD2 as D (6 bases). Trimming stripped 6 bases from V and 3 bases from J, with 15 bases between. Germline CDR1 reads SGHTA; CDR2 reads FQGNSA. CDR3 length equals 15 residues. The CDR3 DNA reads TGTGCCAGCAGTCCGTTAGCGGATATCTACAATGAGCAGTTCTTC. Its translation is CASSPLADIYNEQFF.

The J gene is TRBJ1-3, the V gene TRBV25-1; 9 nucleotides align to TRBD1. This CDR3 is 16 amino acids long. V trimming: 6 bases; J trimming: 2 bases; junction bases outside the gene matches: 8. Germline values: CDR1 MGHDK, CDR2 SYGVNS. The CDR3: CASRGYRGLAGNTIYF. The CDR3 coding sequence is TGTGCCAGCAGGGGGTACAGGGGGCTTGCTGGAAACACCATATATTTT.

The J gene is TRBJ2-1, the V gene TRBV10-1, with 10 bases that match TRBD1. The junction had 4 bases not matched to a gene; V was cut back by 3 bases and J by 5 bases. The CDR3 sequence is 15 residues long. CDR1 is WNHNN and CDR2 is SYGVQD in the germline V gene (reference sequence). The CDR3 spells CASSDRDRGNNEQFF. As DNA, the CDR3 is TGCGCCAGCAGTGACCGGGACAGGGGAAACAATGAGCAGTTCTTC.

The rearrangement joins TRBV4-2 to TRBJ1-1; TRBD1 aligns across 7 bases. Germline CDR1 LGHNA, CDR2 YNFKEQ. CDR3 length: 15 residues. Losses at the gene ends were 4 bases for V and 1 base for J; bases not matched to a gene: 6. The CDR3 protein is CASSLEGQSNTEAFF. The CDR3, as DNA: TGTGCCAGCAGCCTTGAGGGACAGTCGAACACTGAAGCTTTCTTT.

This chain connects TRBV6-2 or TRBV6-3 to TRBJ2-3, with TRBD2 as a possible D gene (5 bases). The V end lost 5 bases, the J end lost 6 bases, and 24 bases lay between the germline ends. The CDR3 runs to 17 residues. Germline V gene data show CDR1 as MNHEY and CDR2 as SVGEGT. The CDR3 DNA reads as TGTGCCAGCAGTCGGCCGACCCTAGCCATCCTCAGGGATACGCAGTATTTT. It is translated as CASSRPTLAILRDTQYF.

The gene calls are TRBV7-2 and TRBJ1-4, with TRBD1 matching over 7 bases. V was pared by 5 bases and J by 7 bases, with 4 bases of the junction left unmatched. Germline lookup yields CDR1 SGHTA and CDR2 FQGNSA. This CDR3 region has 13 residues. CDR3 DNA sequence: TGTGCCAGCAGCGTGACAGGGTTTGAAAAACTGTTTTTT. This gives the protein CASSVTGFEKLFF.